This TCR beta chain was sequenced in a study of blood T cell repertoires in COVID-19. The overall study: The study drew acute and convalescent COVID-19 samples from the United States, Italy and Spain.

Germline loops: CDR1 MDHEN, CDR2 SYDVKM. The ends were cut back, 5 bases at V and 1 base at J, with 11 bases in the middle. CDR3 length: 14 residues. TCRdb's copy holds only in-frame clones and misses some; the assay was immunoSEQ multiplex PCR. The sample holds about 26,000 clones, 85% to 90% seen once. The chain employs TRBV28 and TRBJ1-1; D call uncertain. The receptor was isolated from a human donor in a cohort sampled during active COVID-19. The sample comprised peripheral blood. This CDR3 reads CASSGGSWNTEAFF. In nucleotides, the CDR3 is TGTGCCAGCAGTGGAGGGAGTTGGAACACTGAAGCTTTCTTT.